The 23 T cell receptor beta chains given below trace back to one sample, sequenced in a study of cytomegalovirus exposure and HLA in healthy donors. The primer mix had 60 Vbeta and 13 Jbeta primers. The data were produced by immunoSEQ multiplex PCR, yet TCRdb's version contains in-frame clones alone and is incomplete. The sample has around 150,000 clones; 84% are singletons. Sequencing was performed on PBMCs. These TCRs come from a man aged 50 or older in good health and CMV-seropositive.

The chain links TRBV5-1 to TRBJ2-1; 8 bases are shared with TRBD2. Unmatched junction bases numbered 9, after V lost 3 bases and J lost 7 bases. Germline V gene lookup returns CDR1 SGHRS and CDR2 YFSETQ. The CDR3 runs to 15 residues. CDR3 DNA sequence: TGCGCCAGCAGCTCACTAGCGGAGCTTACTAATGAGCAGTTCTTC. It is translated as CASSSLAELTNEQFF.

V is TRBV2 and J is TRBJ2-7; 7 bases fit TRBD1. CDR1 is SNHLY and CDR2 is FYNNEI in the germline V gene. Trimming removed 6 bases from V and 3 bases from J; junction bases left unmatched: 5. The CDR3 sequence is 13 residues long. CDR3 sequence (DNA): TGTGCCAGCAGAACAGGGGTGAGCTACGAGCAGTACTTC. Residues: CASRTGVSYEQYF.

This clone came up once. This rearrangement joins TRBV12-5 to TRBJ1-1, with a possible D match to TRBD1 (5 bases). This CDR3 is 16 amino acids long. Germline V CDR1 and CDR2: LGHNT, FRNRAP. V was shortened by 3 bases and J by 0 bases, with 14 bases between the two germline ends. CDR3 sequence reads: CASGFTPTGLNTEAFF. The CDR3 DNA reads TGTGCTAGTGGTTTCACCCCCACAGGTTTGAACACTGAAGCTTTCTTT.

This clone was counted a few times. The chain links TRBV5-1 to TRBJ1-4, with unresolved D. The germline V gene has CDR1 SGHRS and CDR2 YFSETQ. This CDR3 spans 13 amino acids. The V gene lost 0 bases and the J gene lost 4 bases, with 4 bases spanning the gap. The CDR3 DNA follows: TGCGCCAGCAGCTTGGATAATAATGAAAAACTGTTTTTT. The encoded protein is CASSLDNNEKLFF.

The V and J genes are TRBV7-6 and TRBJ2-3, with a weak D call TRBD2 (5 bases). The CDR3 is made up of 16 amino acids. V was cut by 3 bases and J by 0 bases, with 13 bases left in between. CDR1 SGHVS and CDR2 FNYEAQ come from the germline V gene. This CDR3 reads CASSFLADASTDTQYF. CDR3 DNA: TGTGCCAGCAGCTTCCTAGCAGACGCTAGCACAGATACGCAGTATTTT.

The CDR3 is CATKEGARGEAFF. The CDR3 nucleotides are TGTGCCACCAAGGAGGGGGCAAGGGGTGAAGCTTTCTTT. The V and J genes are TRBV10-3 and TRBJ1-1, with TRBD1 matching 7 bases. The CDR3 totals 13 residues. Germline V gene lookup returns CDR1 ENHRY and CDR2 SYGVKD. The junction had 12 bases not matched to a gene; V was cut back by 10 bases and J by 7 bases.

CDR3 nucleotides: TGTGCCAGCAGCGAGGGGCGGGGGTACAATGAGCAGTTCTTC. Translation: CASSEGRGYNEQFF. The chain has TRBV6-4 and TRBJ2-1; TRBD2 matches 7 bases. With 6 bases clipped from V and 4 bases from J, the junction kept 6 bases outside the gene matches. From germline, CDR1 is MRHNA and CDR2 SNTAGT. The CDR3 has 14 residues.

The chain uses TRBV10-1 and TRBJ2-1; 8 bases align to TRBD2. The CDR3 has 16 amino acids. Germline-derived CDR1 and CDR2 are WNHNN and SYGVQD (reference sequence). The trim removed 4 bases at V and 8 bases at J, leaving 13 bases unmatched. CDR3 protein: CASSAGLVAGNYEQFF. CDR3 bases: TGCGCCAGCAGTGCCGGGTTGGTAGCGGGGAATTATGAGCAGTTCTTC.

On this clone: The junction and the germline gene differ at one end; a read error may be behind it. This chain uses TRBV6-1 with TRBJ2-2; D is unresolved. CDR3 length equals 13 residues. Germline assignment: CDR1 MNHNS and CDR2 SASEGT. The CDR3 region is CTRLASNTGELFF. CDR3 bases: TGCACGCGCCTCGCGTCGAACACCGGGGAGCTGTTTTTT.

This rearrangement joins TRBV5-4 to TRBJ1-1, with D perhaps matching TRBD1 (5 bases). The germline V gene has CDR1 SGHNT and CDR2 YYREEE (reference sequence). This CDR3 is 15 amino acids long. The V end lost 0 bases, the J end lost 7 bases, and 16 bases lay between the germline ends. The CDR3 here is CASSLALSGQGEAFF. The CDR3 bases are TGTGCCAGCAGCTTGGCCTTAAGCGGGCAGGGTGAAGCTTTCTTT.

The chain employs TRBV6-5 and TRBJ1-5; no reliable D call. The CDR3 covers 15 residues. V was cut by 6 bases and J by 0 bases, with 12 bases left in between. CDR1 is MNHEY, CDR2 SVGAGI, per germline. The chain's CDR3 is CASSLDGNSNQPQHF. CDR3 sequence (DNA): TGTGCCAGCAGCTTGGACGGGAATAGCAATCAGCCCCAGCATTTT.

The rearrangement links TRBV10-2 to TRBJ2-1; weak D call: TRBD1 (5 bases). The V and J ends lost 4 bases and 5 bases respectively, with 18 bases between them. Germline V lookup: CDR1 WSHSY, CDR2 SAAADI. The CDR3 is 16 amino acids. In DNA, the CDR3 is TGCGCCAGCAGTGCCCTCACAGGTAAATGGAACAATGAGCAGTTCTTC. Translated, it gives CASSALTGKWNNEQFF.

This chain connects TRBV30 to TRBJ2-5; 7 nucleotides match TRBD1. Germline V gene sequence: CDR1 GTSNPN, CDR2 SVGIG (reference sequence). The CDR3 runs 13 residues. The junction had 4 bases not matched to a gene; V was cut back by 2 bases and J by 4 bases. The CDR3 region is CAWSRAGGETQYF. The CDR3, as DNA: TGTGCCTGGAGTAGGGCAGGGGGAGAGACCCAGTACTTC.

A single count supports this clone. The V call is TRBV2, the J call TRBJ1-3; TRBD1 is a possible D gene (6 bases). Germline lookup yields CDR1 SNHLY and CDR2 FYNNEI. Trimming removed 1 base from V and 4 bases from J, with 14 bases in between. This CDR3 has 16 amino acids. This CDR3 reads CASSEEVGARGNTIYF. CDR3 nucleotide sequence: TGTGCCAGCAGTGAAGAAGTGGGGGCGAGAGGAAACACCATATATTTT.

This clone occurred once. CDR3 sequence reads: CASSMNRGTGELFF. The CDR3, as DNA: TGTGCCAGTAGTATGAATAGGGGCACCGGGGAGCTGTTTTTT. The V and J genes are TRBV19 and TRBJ2-2, with D possibly TRBD1 on 5 matching bases. CDR1 LNHDA and CDR2 SQIVND come from the germline V gene (reference sequence). The CDR3 is 14 residues long. The V end lost 3 bases, the J end lost 4 bases, and 9 bases lay between the germline ends.

The rearrangement uses TRBV9 and TRBJ2-2; the match to TRBD2 covers 9 bases. Germline V CDR1 and CDR2: SGDLS, YYNGEE. The CDR3 sequence is 18 residues long. Trimming took 0 bases from V and 3 from J; bases not matched to a gene: 9. The CDR3 DNA sequence: TGTGCCAGCAGCGTAGATGGGACTAGCACCCTCTACACCGGGGAGCTGTTTTTT. Its protein product is CASSVDGTSTLYTGELFF.

V and J are TRBV6-1 and TRBJ1-2, with 8 nucleotides matching TRBD1. Trimming cost V 2 bases and J 7 bases; bases outside gene matches: 6. The length of the CDR3 is 14 residues. Germline lookup yields CDR1 MNHNS and CDR2 SASEGT. CDR3 protein: CASSEQQGVGGYTF. CDR3 in DNA: TGTGCCAGCAGTGAACAACAGGGGGTCGGTGGCTACACCTTC.

This chain uses TRBV5-1 with TRBJ2-5, with 10 bases aligning to TRBD2. The CDR3 spans 16 residues. The junction had 10 bases not matched to a gene; V was cut back by 4 bases and J by 4 bases. Germline V gene data show CDR1 as SGHRS and CDR2 as YFSETQ. In nucleotides, the CDR3 is TGCGCCAGCAGCCCCCAAGCGGGGGGGAGTGGAGAGACCCAGTACTTC. It translates to CASSPQAGGSGETQYF.

This chain connects TRBV29-1 to TRBJ2-3, with 11 bases that match TRBD2. Trimming cost V 1 base and J 0 bases; bases outside gene matches: 9. The CDR3 runs to 18 residues. Germline V gives CDR1 SQVTM, CDR2 ANQGSEA. DNA for the CDR3: TGCAGCGTTGAAGGAGTAGCGGGAGGGCCGGGTAGCACAGATACGCAGTATTTT. Its translation is CSVEGVAGGPGSTDTQYF.

The chain couples TRBV11-2 to TRBJ2-1; 9 bases are a match to TRBD2. V dropped 5 bases and J dropped 6; count of bases not matched to a gene: 14. The germline CDR1 and CDR2 sequences are SGHAT and FQNNGV. The CDR3 is made up of 17 amino acids. The CDR3 DNA reads TGTGCCAGCAGCCGTACGGGGGGGACTAGCTTCGCCAATGAGCAGTTCTTC. Its translation is CASSRTGGTSFANEQFF.

The chain carries TRBV6-1 and TRBJ1-2, with 8 bases lining up with TRBD1. With V trimmed by 2 bases and J by 4 bases, 3 bases remained unmatched. From germline, CDR1 is MNHNS and CDR2 SASEGT. The CDR3 has 14 amino acids. CDR3 loop: CASSERQGAYGYTF. CDR3 coding DNA: TGTGCCAGCAGTGAAAGGCAGGGGGCCTATGGCTACACCTTC.

The rearrangement links TRBV7-9 to TRBJ2-4, with D hard to call. The CDR3 totals 14 residues. Germline CDR1 SEHNR, CDR2 FQNEAQ (reference sequence). Trimming stripped 1 base from V and 7 bases from J, with 11 bases between. The CDR3 here is CASSLEHLVNIQYF. The DNA for the CDR3 is TGTGCCAGCAGCTTAGAGCACCTAGTGAACATTCAGTACTTC.

The chain combines TRBV6-1 with TRBJ1-1, with a tentative D call TRBD1 (6 bases). V shed 1 base and J shed 4 bases, with 16 bases lying between them. Germline CDR1 MNHNS, CDR2 SASEGT. The CDR3 has 16 residues. The CDR3 region is CASSEDGGHWGTEAFF. The CDR3 nucleotides are TGTGCCAGCAGTGAAGACGGGGGGCACTGGGGCACTGAAGCTTTCTTT.